This TCR beta chain was profiled in a study of blood T cell repertoires in COVID-19. This clone was picked up one time. V was pared by 0 bases and J by 1 base, with 17 bases between. This CDR3 spans 17 amino acids. Germline assignment: CDR1 SGHRS and CDR2 YFSETQ. Authors' methods: Amplified reference gene primers provided the basis for estimating nucleated cell counts. TCRdb's table, derived via immunoSEQ multiplex PCR, lists solely in-frame clones and lacks some. That table gives V, J and clone size, and the DNA gave D and trimming. The table shows about 260,000 clones, with approximately 86% occurring only once.

Input material: peripheral blood. The origin of this receptor is a human donor in a cohort sampled during active COVID-19. V and J are TRBV5-1 and TRBJ2-7; D might be TRBD1 (6 bases). The CDR3 loop is CASSLAWTASSSYEQYF. The CDR3 nucleotides are TGCGCCAGCAGCTTGGCCTGGACAGCATCCTCGTCCTACGAGCAGTACTTC.